This T cell receptor beta chain is drawn from a study of OX40 agonist ivuxolimab in advanced cancers. From germline, CDR1 is SGHTA and CDR2 FQGNSA. The CDR3 spans 13 residues. The ends were cut back, 5 bases at V and 4 bases at J, with 8 bases in the middle. As for this clone: Its specificity is not known.

The table came from immunoSEQ multiplex PCR; TCRdb's copy has only in-frame clones and leaves some out. Of roughly 80,000 clones listed, roughly nine tenths are singletons. Study findings and constraints: Clonal expansion in partial responders at 0.1-3.0 mg/kg ranked among the lowest. CD8+ T cells were the subset that, on average, had more expanded clones than CD4+.

The TCR was taken from an adult with an advanced solid tumor such as melanoma, head and neck, liver or kidney cancer. The source was CD4+ or CD8+ T cells sorted from blood, collected in a trial of the OX40 agonist ivuxolimab. This chain uses TRBV7-2 with TRBJ1-4; D not certain. CDR3 in amino acids: CASSPRRNEKLFF. The CDR3 DNA is TGTGCCAGCAGCCCACGGCGTAATGAAAAACTGTTTTTT. Full variable domain (missing parts from reference TRBV7-2 and TRBJ1-4): GAGVSQSPSNKVTEKGKDVELRCDPISGHTALYWYRQSLGQGLEFLIYFQGNSAPDKSGLPSDRFSAERTGGSVSTLTIQRTQQEDSAVYLCASSPRRNEKLFFGSGTQLSVL.